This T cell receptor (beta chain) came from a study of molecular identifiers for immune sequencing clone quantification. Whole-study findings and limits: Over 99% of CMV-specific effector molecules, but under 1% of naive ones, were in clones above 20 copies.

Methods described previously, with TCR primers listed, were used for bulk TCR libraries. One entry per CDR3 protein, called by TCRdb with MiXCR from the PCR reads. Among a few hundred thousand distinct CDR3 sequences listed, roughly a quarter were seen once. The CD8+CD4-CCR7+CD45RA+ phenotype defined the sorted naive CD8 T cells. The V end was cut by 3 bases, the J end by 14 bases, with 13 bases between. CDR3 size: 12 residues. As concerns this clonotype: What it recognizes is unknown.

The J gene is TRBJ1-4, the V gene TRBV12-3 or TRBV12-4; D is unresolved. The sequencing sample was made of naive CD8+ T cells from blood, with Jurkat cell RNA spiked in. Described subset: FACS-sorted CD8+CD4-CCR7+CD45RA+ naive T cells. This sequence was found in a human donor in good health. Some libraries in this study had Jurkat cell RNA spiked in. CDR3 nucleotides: TGTGCCAGCAGTTTTTCTGGGGAAGTGCTGTTTTTT. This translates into CASSFSGEVLFF.